This T cell receptor beta chain was recorded in a study of T cell clonotyping in hematopoietic cell transplantation. This clone showed up just once. Antigen unknown. With 3 bases removed from V and 6 bases from J, the gap between germline ends came to 12 bases. CDR1 and CDR2 (germline): MDHEN, SYDVKM. CDR3 length equals 15 residues. Profiled with immunoSEQ multiplex PCR; TCRdb holds only in-frame clones, not every one. The repertoire holds approximately 70,000 clones, with 85% to 95% as singletons. Broader study findings: Few recipient clonotypes overlapped donors; over 95% were de novo at given depth. Cells were unsorted, so CD4 and CD8 contributions were not separated. Pathologically expanded recipient clonotypes increased progressively from day 30 to day 180 as diversity fell.

V and J are TRBV28 and TRBJ1-6; no clear D gene. The sequence came from a man between 50 and 59 years old in good health. Some clones in this sample may be carry-over from other donors' samples. The source material was peripheral blood mononuclear cells. In DNA, the CDR3 is TGTGCCAGCAGTTTCGAGTCAGGCGGTAATTCACCCCTCCACTTT. Translation: CASSFESGGNSPLHF.